This entry features one TCR beta chain sequence. Authors' analysis steps: For nucleated cells, counts were estimated from reference gene primer amplification. TCRdb's copy holds only in-frame clones and misses some; the assay was immunoSEQ multiplex PCR. V and J calls and clone size follow that table, whereas D and trimming were derived from the DNA. The sample lists about 55,000 clones, about 80% occurring once. The data are from a study of blood T cell repertoires in COVID-19. The wider study: The United States, Italy and Spain supplied acute and convalescent COVID-19 samples. T cells, B-cell-depleted T cells, or PBMCs provided the cDNA or gDNA that served as material.

This CDR3 has 16 residues. V was shortened by 6 bases and J by 6 bases, with 23 bases between the two germline ends. From germline, CDR1 is MNHEY and CDR2 SMNVEV (reference sequence). The chain employs TRBV27 and TRBJ1-2, with D maybe TRBD1 (6 bases). This TCR was sampled from a human donor in a cohort sampled during active COVID-19. The sample was peripheral blood. CDR3 protein: CASSLSPFTGGHGYTF. For the CDR3, the DNA is TGTGCCAGCAGCCTTTCCCCTTTTACGGGGGGCCATGGCTACACCTTC.